This TCR beta chain comes out of a study of shared clonotypes between healthy human individuals. Sequenced by immunoSEQ multiplex PCR; TCRdb stores in-frame clones only, minus some. The sample carries about 2.1 million clones, 85% to 95% recorded once. Germline assignment: CDR1 SEHNR and CDR2 FQNEAQ (reference sequence). This CDR3 is built from 13 residues. Trimming removed 3 bases at V and 5 bases at J, with 10 bases between. CD45RO-negative cells were positively selected for CCR7, leaving out terminally differentiated effector memory CD45RA+ cells. Only Caucasian adults living in Nashville, Tennessee made up the donor group.

The sequence was obtained from a man in his late teens or twenties in good health. Some clones in this sample may be carry-over from other donors' samples. The source material was naive CD8+ T cells from PBMCs. The chain uses TRBV7-9 and TRBJ1-2; D uncertain. The CDR3 DNA is TGTGCCAGCAGCTTGGGAACACGGTATGGCTACACCTTC. This sequence encodes CASSLGTRYGYTF.